This TCR beta chain was recorded in a study of blood T cell repertoires in COVID-19. The data were produced by immunoSEQ multiplex PCR, yet TCRdb's version contains in-frame clones alone and is incomplete. The table includes roughly 260,000 clones, around four fifths detected once. Germline-derived CDR1 and CDR2 are SNHLY and FYNNEI. This CDR3 spans 14 amino acids. V was clipped by 6 bases and J by 6 bases; unmatched bases: 5. The chain links TRBV2 to TRBJ1-6, with 7 bases lining up with TRBD1. Sequenced material: peripheral blood. The TCR was taken from a woman aged 70-85 years with acute or convalescent COVID-19. The DNA for the CDR3 is TGTGCCAGCAGCCGCGGGACAGTTAATTCACCCCTCCACTTT. This gives the protein CASSRGTVNSPLHF.